This T cell receptor beta chain derives from a study of blood T cell repertoires in COVID-19. For the study at large: Collection of acute and convalescent COVID-19 samples took place in the United States, Italy and Spain.

This CDR3 has 13 residues. Germline V gene lookup returns CDR1 SGDLS and CDR2 YYNGEE. V lost 0 bases, J lost 7 bases, and 9 bases lay in between. Only in-frame clones appear in the TCRdb table, and some are missing; sequencing was by immunoSEQ multiplex PCR. Found here are around 240,000 clones, roughly 81% of them singletons; the top ten hold 0.85% to 1%. The receptor's source is a man aged 40-50 years with acute or convalescent COVID-19. V usage is TRBV9 and J usage is TRBJ2-3, with a weak D call TRBD2 (6 bases). Sequenced material: peripheral blood. The CDR3 region is CASSVDSGYTQYF. The CDR3 nucleotides read TGTGCCAGCAGCGTAGACAGCGGGTATACGCAGTATTTT.